Listed below are T cell receptor beta chains from one sample, sequenced in a study of OX40 agonist ivuxolimab in advanced cancers. Using immunoSEQ multiplex PCR, the repertoire was profiled, and TCRdb retains in-frame clones only, with some absent. The sample has more than 60,000 clones, more than 75% seen once. The material sequenced was CD4+ or CD8+ T cells sorted from blood, taken in a trial of the OX40 agonist ivuxolimab. All receptors come from an adult with an advanced solid tumor such as melanoma, head and neck, liver or kidney cancer. The CDR3 runs from the conserved cysteine through the conserved F or W.

TRBV28	CASSQQRKTGLRGPQHF
TRBV4-1	CASSQDRVFSGNTIYF
TRBV27	CASSFLTASEAFF
TRBV12-5	CASGLSPAEFYEQYF
TRBV4-2	CASSQDSLSGYTF
TRBV7-2	CASSLNNLAVNEQFF
TRBV7-8	CASSLEVLGSYNEQFF
TRBV11-3	CASSSTYEQYF
TRBV5-1	CASSQGPGGSYEQYF
TRBV13	CASSRLEAAQETQYF
TRBV2	CASSGQGKSEAFF
TRBV12-2	CASRPTTLHGAYEQYF
TRBV23-1	CASSKESGRMNTEAFF
TRBV5-1	CASSPRGQVELFF
TRBV4-1	CASSQGGQGPKGEQYF